Reported below is one T cell receptor (beta chain). This sample is drawn from a study of blood T cell repertoires in COVID-19. Whole-study context: Acute and convalescent COVID-19 samples came from the United States, Italy and Spain. Sample material is recorded as cDNA or gDNA derived from T cells, B-cell-depleted T cells, or PBMCs.

Original data processing: Amplification from reference gene primers served as the basis for estimated nucleated cell counts. Profiled with immunoSEQ multiplex PCR; TCRdb holds only in-frame clones, not every one. V and J calls and clone size come straight from that table; D and trimming were deduced from the DNA. The sample lists about 58,000 clones, almost 90% occurring once. This TCR derives from a man aged 55 to 70 with active COVID-19. Specimen: peripheral blood.

CDR3 coding DNA: TGTGCCAGTGAAATATTAGCGTACAACACAGATACGCAGTATTTT. This encodes CASEILAYNTDTQYF. The chain has TRBV4-2 and TRBJ2-3, with D maybe TRBD2 (5 bases). This CDR3 has 15 residues. V was pared by 9 bases and J by 2 bases, with 18 bases between. Per the germline V gene, CDR1 is LGHNA and CDR2 is YNFKEQ.